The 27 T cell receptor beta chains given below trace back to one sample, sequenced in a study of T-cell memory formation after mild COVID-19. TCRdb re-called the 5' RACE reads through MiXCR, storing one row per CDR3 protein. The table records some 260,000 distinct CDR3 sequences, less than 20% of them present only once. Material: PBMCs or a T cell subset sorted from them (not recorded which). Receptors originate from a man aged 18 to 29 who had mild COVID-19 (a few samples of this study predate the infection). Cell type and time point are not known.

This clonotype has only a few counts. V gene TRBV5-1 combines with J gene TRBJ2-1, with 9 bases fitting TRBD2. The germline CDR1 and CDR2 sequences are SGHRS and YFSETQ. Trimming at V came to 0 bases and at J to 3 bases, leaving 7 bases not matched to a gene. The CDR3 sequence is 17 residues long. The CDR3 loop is CASSLAGAGGYYNEQFF. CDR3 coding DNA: TGCGCCAGCAGCTTGGCCGGAGCGGGGGGTTACTACAATGAGCAGTTCTTC. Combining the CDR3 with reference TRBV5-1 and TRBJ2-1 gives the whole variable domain KAGVTQTPRYLIKTRGQQVTLSCSPISGHRSVSWYQQTPGQGLQFLFEYFSETQRNKGNFPGRFSGRQFSNSRSEMNVSTLELGDSALYLCASSLAGAGGYYNEQFFGPGTRLTVL.

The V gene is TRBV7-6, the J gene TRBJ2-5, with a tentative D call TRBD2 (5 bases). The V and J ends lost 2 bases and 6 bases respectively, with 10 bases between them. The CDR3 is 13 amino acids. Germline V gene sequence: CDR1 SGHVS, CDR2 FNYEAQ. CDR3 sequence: CASSLLARQTQYF. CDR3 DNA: TGTGCCAGCAGCTTACTAGCTCGACAGACCCAGTACTTC.

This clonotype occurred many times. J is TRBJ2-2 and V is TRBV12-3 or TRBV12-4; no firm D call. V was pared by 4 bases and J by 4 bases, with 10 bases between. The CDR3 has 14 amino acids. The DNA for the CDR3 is TGTGCCAGCAGTTCTGCCGGCGGCACCGGGGAGCTGTTTTTT. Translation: CASSSAGGTGELFF.

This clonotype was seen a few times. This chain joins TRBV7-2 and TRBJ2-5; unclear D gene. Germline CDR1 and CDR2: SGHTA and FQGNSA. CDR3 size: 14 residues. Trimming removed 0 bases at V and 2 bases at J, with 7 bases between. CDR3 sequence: CASSLAVDQETQYF. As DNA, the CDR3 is TGTGCCAGCAGCTTAGCGGTCGATCAAGAGACCCAGTACTTC. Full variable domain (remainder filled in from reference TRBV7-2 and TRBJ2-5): GAGVSQSPSNKVTEKGKDVELRCDPISGHTALYWYRQSLGQGLEFLIYFQGNSAPDKSGLPSDRFSAERTGGSVSTLTIQRTQQEDSAVYLCASSLAVDQETQYFGPGTRLLVL.

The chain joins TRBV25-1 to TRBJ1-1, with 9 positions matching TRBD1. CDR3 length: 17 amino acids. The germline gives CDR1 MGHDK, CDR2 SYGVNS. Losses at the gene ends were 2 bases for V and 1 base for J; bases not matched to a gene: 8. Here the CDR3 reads CASSEQGQGSWNTEAFF. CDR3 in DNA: TGTGCCAGCAGTGAACAGGGACAGGGTTCATGGAACACTGAAGCTTTCTTT.

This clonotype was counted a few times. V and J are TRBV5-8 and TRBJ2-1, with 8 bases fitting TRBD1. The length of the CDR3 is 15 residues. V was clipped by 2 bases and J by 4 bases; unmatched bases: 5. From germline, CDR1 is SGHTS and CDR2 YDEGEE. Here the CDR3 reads CASSFRGLGYNEQFF. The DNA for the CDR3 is TGTGCCAGCAGCTTCAGGGGGCTAGGTTACAATGAGCAGTTCTTC. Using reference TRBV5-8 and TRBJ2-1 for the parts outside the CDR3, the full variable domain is EAGVTQSPTHLIKTRGQQATLRCSPISGHTSVYWYQQALGLGLQFLLWYDEGEERNRGNFPPRFSGRQFPNYSSELNVNALELEDSALYLCASSFRGLGYNEQFFGPGTRLTVL.

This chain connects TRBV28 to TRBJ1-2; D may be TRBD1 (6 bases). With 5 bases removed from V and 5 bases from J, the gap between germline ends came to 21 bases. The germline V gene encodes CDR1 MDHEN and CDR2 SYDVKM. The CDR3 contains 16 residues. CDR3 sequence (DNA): TGTGCCAGCAGTGCCCAGGGGAGGGGTACAGCTTATGGCTACACCTTC. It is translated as CASSAQGRGTAYGYTF.

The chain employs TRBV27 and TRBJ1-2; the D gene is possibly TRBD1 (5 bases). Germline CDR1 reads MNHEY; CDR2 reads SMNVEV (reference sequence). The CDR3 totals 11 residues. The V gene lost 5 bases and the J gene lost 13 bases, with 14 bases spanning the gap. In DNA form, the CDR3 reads TGTGCCAGCAGTCTACGACAGTCCCGCACCTTC. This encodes CASSLRQSRTF.

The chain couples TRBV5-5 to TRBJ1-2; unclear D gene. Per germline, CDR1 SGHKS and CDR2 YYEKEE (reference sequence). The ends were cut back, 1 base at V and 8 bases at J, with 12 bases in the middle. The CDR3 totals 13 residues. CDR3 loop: CASSLMGREGYTF. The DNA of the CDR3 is TGTGCCAGCAGCTTGATGGGTAGGGAGGGCTACACCTTC.

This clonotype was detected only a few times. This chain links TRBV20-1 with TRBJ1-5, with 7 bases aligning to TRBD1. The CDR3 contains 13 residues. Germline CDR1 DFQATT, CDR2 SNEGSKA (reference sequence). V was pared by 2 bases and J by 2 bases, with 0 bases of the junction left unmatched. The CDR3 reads CSARRGRNQPQHF. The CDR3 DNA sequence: TGCAGTGCTAGAAGGGGGCGCAATCAGCCCCAGCATTTT.

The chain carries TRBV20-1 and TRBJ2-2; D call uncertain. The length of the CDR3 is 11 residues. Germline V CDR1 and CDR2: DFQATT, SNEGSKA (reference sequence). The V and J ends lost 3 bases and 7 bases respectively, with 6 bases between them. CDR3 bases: TGCAGTGCTAGGTTCGTCGGGGAGCTGTTTTTT. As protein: CSARFVGELFF.

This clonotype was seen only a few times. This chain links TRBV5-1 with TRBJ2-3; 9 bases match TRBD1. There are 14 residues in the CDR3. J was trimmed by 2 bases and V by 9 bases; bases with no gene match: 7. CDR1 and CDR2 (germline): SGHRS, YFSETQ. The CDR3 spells CATYRGPDTDTQYF. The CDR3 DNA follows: TGCGCCACCTACAGGGGGCCCGACACAGATACGCAGTATTTT.

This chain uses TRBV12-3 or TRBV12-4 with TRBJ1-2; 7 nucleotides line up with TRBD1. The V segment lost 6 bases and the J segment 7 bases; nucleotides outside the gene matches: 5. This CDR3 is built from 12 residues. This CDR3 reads CASRTGLRGYTF. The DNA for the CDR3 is TGTGCCAGCAGGACAGGGTTGCGTGGCTACACCTTC.

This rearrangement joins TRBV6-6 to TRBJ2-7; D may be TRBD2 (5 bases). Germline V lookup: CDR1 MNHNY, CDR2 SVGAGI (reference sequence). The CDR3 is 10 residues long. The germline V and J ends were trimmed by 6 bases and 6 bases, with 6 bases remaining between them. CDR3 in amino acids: CASRRGEQYF. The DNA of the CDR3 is TGTGCCAGCAGACGGGGCGAGCAGTACTTC.

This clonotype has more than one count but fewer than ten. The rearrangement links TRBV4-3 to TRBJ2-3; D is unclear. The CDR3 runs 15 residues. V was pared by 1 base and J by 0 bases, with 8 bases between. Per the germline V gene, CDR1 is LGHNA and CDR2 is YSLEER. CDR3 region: CASSQAGSSTDTQYF. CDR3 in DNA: TGCGCCAGCAGCCAAGCGGGTTCTAGCACAGATACGCAGTATTTT.

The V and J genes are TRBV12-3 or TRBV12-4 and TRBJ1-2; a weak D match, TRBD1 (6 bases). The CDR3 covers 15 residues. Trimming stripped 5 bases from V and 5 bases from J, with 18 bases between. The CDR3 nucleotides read TGTGCCAGCAGTCCACAGGGATCCCTAGGGTATGGCTACACCTTC. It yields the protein CASSPQGSLGYGYTF.

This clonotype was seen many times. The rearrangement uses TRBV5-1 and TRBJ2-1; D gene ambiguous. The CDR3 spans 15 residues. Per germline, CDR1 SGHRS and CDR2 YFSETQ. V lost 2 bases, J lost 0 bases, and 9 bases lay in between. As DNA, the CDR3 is TGCGCCAGCAGCTTCCAGGACCTCTCCTACAATGAGCAGTTCTTC. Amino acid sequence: CASSFQDLSYNEQFF.

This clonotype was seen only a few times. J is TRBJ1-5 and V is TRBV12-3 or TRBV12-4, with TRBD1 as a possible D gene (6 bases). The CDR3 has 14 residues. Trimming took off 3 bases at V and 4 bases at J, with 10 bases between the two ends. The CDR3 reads CASSFAGTNQPQHF. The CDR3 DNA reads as TGTGCCAGCAGTTTTGCAGGGACAAATCAGCCCCAGCATTTT.

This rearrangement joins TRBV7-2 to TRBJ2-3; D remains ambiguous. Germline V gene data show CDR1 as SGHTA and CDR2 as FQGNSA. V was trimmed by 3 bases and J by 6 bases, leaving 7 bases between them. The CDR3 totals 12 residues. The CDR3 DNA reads TGTGCCAGCAGCTTTTACGGGGATACGCAGTATTTT. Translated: CASSFYGDTQYF.

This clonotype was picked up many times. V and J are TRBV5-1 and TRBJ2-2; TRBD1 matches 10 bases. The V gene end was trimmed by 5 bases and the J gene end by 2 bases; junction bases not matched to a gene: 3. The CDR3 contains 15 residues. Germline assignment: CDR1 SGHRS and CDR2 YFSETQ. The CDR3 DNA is TGCGCCAGCAGGGGACAGGGGAGAAACACCGGGGAGCTGTTTTTT. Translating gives CASRGQGRNTGELFF. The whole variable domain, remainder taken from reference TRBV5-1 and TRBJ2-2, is KAGVTQTPRYLIKTRGQQVTLSCSPISGHRSVSWYQQTPGQGLQFLFEYFSETQRNKGNFPGRFSGRQFSNSRSEMNVSTLELGDSALYLCASRGQGRNTGELFFGEGSRLTVL.

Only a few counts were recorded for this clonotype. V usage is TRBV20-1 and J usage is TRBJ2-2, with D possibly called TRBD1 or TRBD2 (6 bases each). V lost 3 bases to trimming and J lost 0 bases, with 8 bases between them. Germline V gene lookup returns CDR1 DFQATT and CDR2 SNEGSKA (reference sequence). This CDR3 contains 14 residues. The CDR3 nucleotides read TGCAGTGCTAGCCGGGGGCCGAACACCGGGGAGCTGTTTTTT. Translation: CSASRGPNTGELFF.

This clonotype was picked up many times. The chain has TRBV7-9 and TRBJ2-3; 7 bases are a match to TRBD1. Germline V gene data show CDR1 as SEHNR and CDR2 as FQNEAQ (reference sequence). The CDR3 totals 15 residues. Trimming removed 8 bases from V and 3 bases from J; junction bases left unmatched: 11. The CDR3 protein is CASAPRTGATDTQYF. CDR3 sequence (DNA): TGTGCCAGCGCGCCCCGAACAGGGGCGACAGATACGCAGTATTTT.

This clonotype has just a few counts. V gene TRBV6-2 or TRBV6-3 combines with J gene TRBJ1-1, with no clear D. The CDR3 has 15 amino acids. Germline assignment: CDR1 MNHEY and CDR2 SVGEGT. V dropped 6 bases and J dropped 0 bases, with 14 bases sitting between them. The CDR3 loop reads CASREHGFMNTEAFF. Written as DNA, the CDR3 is TGTGCCAGCAGGGAACATGGGTTCATGAACACTGAAGCTTTCTTT.

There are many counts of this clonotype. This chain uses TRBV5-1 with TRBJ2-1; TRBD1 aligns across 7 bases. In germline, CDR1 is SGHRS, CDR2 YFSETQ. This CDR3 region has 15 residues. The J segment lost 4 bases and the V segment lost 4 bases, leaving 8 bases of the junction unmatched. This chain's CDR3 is CASSGDRDLYNEQFF. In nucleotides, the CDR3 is TGCGCCAGCAGCGGAGACAGGGACCTTTACAATGAGCAGTTCTTC. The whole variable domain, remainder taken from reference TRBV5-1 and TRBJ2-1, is KAGVTQTPRYLIKTRGQQVTLSCSPISGHRSVSWYQQTPGQGLQFLFEYFSETQRNKGNFPGRFSGRQFSNSRSEMNVSTLELGDSALYLCASSGDRDLYNEQFFGPGTRLTVL.

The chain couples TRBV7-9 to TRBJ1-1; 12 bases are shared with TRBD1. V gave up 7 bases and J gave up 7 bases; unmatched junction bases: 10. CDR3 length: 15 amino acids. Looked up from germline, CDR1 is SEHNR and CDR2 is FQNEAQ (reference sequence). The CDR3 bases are TGTGCCAGCACCAGTCCGGGACAGGGGGCTTTTGAAGCTTTCTTT. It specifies CASTSPGQGAFEAFF.

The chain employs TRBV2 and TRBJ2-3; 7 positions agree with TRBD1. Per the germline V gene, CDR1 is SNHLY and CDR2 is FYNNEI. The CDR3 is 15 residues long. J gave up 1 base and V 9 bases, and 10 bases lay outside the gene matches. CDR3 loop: CARNRGGLGTDTQYF. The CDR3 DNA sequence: TGTGCCAGAAATCGAGGGGGCTTAGGCACAGATACGCAGTATTTT.

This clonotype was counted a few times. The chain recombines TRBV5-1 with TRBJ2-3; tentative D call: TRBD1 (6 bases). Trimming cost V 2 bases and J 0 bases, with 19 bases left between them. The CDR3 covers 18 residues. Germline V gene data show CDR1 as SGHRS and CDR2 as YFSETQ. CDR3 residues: CASSLGFPGHLSTDTQYF. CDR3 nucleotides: TGCGCCAGCAGCTTAGGGTTTCCGGGACATTTAAGCACAGATACGCAGTATTTT.